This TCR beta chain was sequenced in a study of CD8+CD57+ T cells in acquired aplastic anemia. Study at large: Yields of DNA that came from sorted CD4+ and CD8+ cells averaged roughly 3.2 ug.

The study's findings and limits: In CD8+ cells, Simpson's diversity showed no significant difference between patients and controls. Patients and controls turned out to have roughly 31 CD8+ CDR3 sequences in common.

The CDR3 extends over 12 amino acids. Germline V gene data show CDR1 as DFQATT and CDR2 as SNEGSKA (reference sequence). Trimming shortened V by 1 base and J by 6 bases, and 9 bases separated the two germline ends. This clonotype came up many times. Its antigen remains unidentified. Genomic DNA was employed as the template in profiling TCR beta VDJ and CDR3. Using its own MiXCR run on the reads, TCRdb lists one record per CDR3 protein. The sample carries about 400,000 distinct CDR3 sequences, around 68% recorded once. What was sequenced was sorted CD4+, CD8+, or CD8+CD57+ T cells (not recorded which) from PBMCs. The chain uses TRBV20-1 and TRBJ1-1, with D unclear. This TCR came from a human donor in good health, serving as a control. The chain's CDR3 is CSARGGNAEAFF. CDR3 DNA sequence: TGCAGTGCTAGAGGTGGGAATGCTGAAGCTTTCTTT.